This TCR beta chain derives from a study of cytomegalovirus exposure and HLA in healthy donors. General study results and limits: Sequences of the TCR beta chain were said to predict the HLA-A and HLA-B alleles of most subjects accurately. Later analysis identified several of the most significant clusters that appeared linked to common viral pathogens.

PCR primers comprised 60 Vbeta and 13 Jbeta primers. Here immunoSEQ multiplex PCR was the method, and the copy in TCRdb shows in-frame clones only, minus some. There are about 120,000 clones in the sample; around 80% occur only once, and about 0.22% lies in the top ten. Note on this clone: The antigen remains undetermined.

CDR1 and CDR2 from the germline V gene are MDHEN and SYDVKM. The CDR3 is made up of 15 amino acids. V trimming: 5 bases; J trimming: 7 bases; junction bases outside the gene matches: 8. What was sequenced was PBMCs. The source of this sequence is a man aged 50 to 60 in good health and CMV-seronegative. The V gene is TRBV28, the J gene TRBJ2-3; the match to TRBD2 covers 11 bases. CDR3 sequence reads: CASSPARLAGYTQYF. CDR3 nucleotides: TGTGCCAGCAGTCCCGCTAGACTAGCGGGGTATACGCAGTATTTT.